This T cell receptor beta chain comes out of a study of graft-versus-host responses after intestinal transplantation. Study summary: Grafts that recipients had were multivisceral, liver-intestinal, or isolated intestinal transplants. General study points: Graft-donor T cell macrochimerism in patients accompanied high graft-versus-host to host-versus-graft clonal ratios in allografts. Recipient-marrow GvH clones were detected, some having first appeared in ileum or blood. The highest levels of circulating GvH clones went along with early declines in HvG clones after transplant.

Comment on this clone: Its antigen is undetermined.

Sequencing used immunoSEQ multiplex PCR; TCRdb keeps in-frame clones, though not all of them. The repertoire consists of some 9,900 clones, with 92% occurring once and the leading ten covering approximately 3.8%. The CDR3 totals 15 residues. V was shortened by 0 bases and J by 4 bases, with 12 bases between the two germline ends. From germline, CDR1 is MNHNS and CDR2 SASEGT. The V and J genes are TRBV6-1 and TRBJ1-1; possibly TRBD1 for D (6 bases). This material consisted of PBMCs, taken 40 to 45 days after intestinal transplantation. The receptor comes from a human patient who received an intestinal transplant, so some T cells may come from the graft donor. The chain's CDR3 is CASSEARGGGTEAFF. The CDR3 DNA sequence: TGTGCCAGCAGTGAAGCCCGAGGGGGGGGCACTGAAGCTTTCTTT.